The T cell receptor (beta chain) described here comes from a study of CD8 T cells in Susac syndrome. After extraction with the RNeasy kit, roughly 0.45 to 1 ug of the RNA was reverse transcribed using random hexamers. TCRdb fed the immunoSEQ multiplex PCR reads into MiXCR, producing one record per CDR3 protein. The table has roughly 75,000 distinct CDR3 sequences, 93% seen once. Germline assignment: CDR1 DFQATT and CDR2 SNEGSKA (reference sequence). The germline V and J ends were trimmed by 0 bases and 4 bases, with 12 bases remaining between them. The CDR3 is 14 residues long. Material: CD4+ T cells from PBMCs. The rearrangement uses TRBV20-1 and TRBJ2-5; D gene uncertain. The source is a human donor with Susac syndrome. The CDR3 DNA is TGCAGTGCTAGAGATCAGACCAGTGGAGAGACCCAGTACTTC. It yields the protein CSARDQTSGETQYF.